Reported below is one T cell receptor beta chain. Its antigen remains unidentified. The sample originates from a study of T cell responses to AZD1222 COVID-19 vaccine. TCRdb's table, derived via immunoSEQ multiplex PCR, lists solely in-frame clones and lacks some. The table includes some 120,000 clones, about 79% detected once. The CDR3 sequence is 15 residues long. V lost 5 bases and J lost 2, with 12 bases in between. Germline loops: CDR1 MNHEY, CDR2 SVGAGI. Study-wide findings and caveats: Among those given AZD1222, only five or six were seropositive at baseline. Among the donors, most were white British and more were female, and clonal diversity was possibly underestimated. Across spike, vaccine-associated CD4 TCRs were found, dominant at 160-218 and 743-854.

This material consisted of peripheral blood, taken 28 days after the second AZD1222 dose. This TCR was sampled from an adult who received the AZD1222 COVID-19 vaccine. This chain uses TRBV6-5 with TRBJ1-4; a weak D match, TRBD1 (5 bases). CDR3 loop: CASSILRGTNEKLFF. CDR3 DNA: TGTGCCAGCAGTATTCTTAGGGGTACTAATGAAAAACTGTTTTTT.